The rows below give T cell receptor beta chains drawn from one sample of a study of blood T cell repertoires in COVID-19. Profiling relied on immunoSEQ multiplex PCR, and the TCRdb table lists in-frame clones only, not all of them. Here the sample spans some 100,000 clones, over 65% being singletons. The sample taken for sequencing was peripheral blood. Receptors originate from a human donor in a cohort sampled during active COVID-19. Each CDR3 is given with its conserved first and last residue.

J gene | V gene | CDR3 length | CDR3 protein
TRBJ1-1 | TRBV29-1 | 13 | CSVRVGQNTEAFF
TRBJ1-2 | TRBV6-1 | 13 | CASSEPGRAGYTF
TRBJ2-7 | TRBV5-4 | 13 | CASSFSPGYEQYF
TRBJ2-5 | TRBV14 | 16 | CASSQGLAGAKETQYF
TRBJ1-1 | TRBV28 | 13 | CASSLYGGTEAFF
TRBJ2-7 | TRBV6-2/TRBV6-3 | 15 | CASSYGRTGTYEQYF
TRBJ1-2 | TRBV5-1 | 13 | CASSLGTSYGYTF
TRBJ1-3 | TRBV14 | 15 | CASSPRWKTGNTIYF
TRBJ2-3 | TRBV9 | 18 | CASSVGQGLGVGTDTQYF
TRBJ2-5 | TRBV7-8 | 16 | CASIMTSGRLQETQYF
TRBJ1-5 | TRBV7-2 | 13 | CASSSRGNQPQHF
TRBJ1-5 | TRBV29-1 | 13 | CSVGDRGNQPQHF
TRBJ1-1 | TRBV6-5 | 15 | CASKGGTTANTEAFF
TRBJ1-2 | TRBV25-1 | 14 | CASTRGQGSYGYTF
TRBJ2-2 | TRBV19 | 16 | CASSIGGTGQIGELFF
TRBJ1-2 | TRBV19 | 13 | CATHGRGQSGYTF
TRBJ2-5 | TRBV6-5 | 14 | CASNSHNGRGTQYF
TRBJ2-1 | TRBV5-6 | 15 | CASSPLISGNNEQFF
TRBJ1-1 | TRBV19 | 15 | CASGGIRPVLTEAFF
TRBJ1-3 | TRBV4-3 | 14 | CASSQDQGANTIYF
TRBJ1-6 | TRBV12-3/TRBV12-4 | 12 | CASSLPNSPLHF
TRBJ2-3 | TRBV4-3 | 15 | CASSQAARGPDTQYF
TRBJ1-5 | TRBV18 | 14 | CASSPASGNQPQHF
TRBJ2-7 | TRBV2 | 14 | CASSPGQFAYEQYF
TRBJ1-1 | TRBV6-5 | 14 | CASSKGELNTEAFF
TRBJ1-2 | TRBV5-6 | 13 | CASSPSRNYGYTF
TRBJ2-7 | TRBV7-9 | 16 | CASSLAGGGNAEEQYF
TRBJ2-2 | TRBV5-1 | 14 | CASSLGQNTGELFF
TRBJ2-7 | TRBV9 | 14 | CASSRDRGRLEQYF
TRBJ1-3 | TRBV19 | 14 | CASTQTGSGNTIYF
TRBJ2-3 | TRBV11-3 | 16 | CASSLGAGGGGDTQYF
TRBJ1-4 | TRBV19 | 13 | CASRGHLNEKLFF
TRBJ1-5 | TRBV7-9 | 15 | CASSQAEGPNQPQHF
TRBJ2-7 | TRBV7-2 | 16 | CASSTHNRDSPYEQYF
TRBJ2-7 | TRBV7-2 | 14 | CASSPSGGAYEQYF
TRBJ2-7 | TRBV27 | 13 | CASSFAPTYEQYF
TRBJ1-1 | TRBV2 | 12 | CASSAGGTEAFF
TRBJ2-6 | TRBV3-1/TRBV3-2 | 15 | CASSPLVGGANVLTF
TRBJ1-2 | TRBV5-1 | 13 | CASSLVTGYGYTF
TRBJ1-4 | TRBV23-1 | 13 | CASSQGGFEKLFF
TRBJ2-5 | TRBV18 | 15 | CASSPPDGWRETQYF
TRBJ2-1 | TRBV5-4 | 14 | CASSLYTGSSEQFF
TRBJ2-7 | TRBV2 | 11 | CASTAGYEQYF
TRBJ1-5 | TRBV19 | 14 | CASSIGVRNQPQHF
TRBJ2-5 | TRBV7-8 | 13 | CASSLTRMETQYF
TRBJ1-5 | TRBV5-6 | 15 | CASSSTGAAYQPQHF
TRBJ2-3 | TRBV6-1 | 18 | CASSDPGLAGGQTDTQYF
TRBJ2-3 | TRBV7-2 | 15 | CASSPRAGGPDTQYF
TRBJ2-7 | TRBV6-5 | 15 | CASIRGTGESYEQYF
TRBJ1-4 | TRBV29-1 | 13 | CSITGTDNEKLFF
TRBJ2-7 | TRBV18 | 15 | CASSPPGHTTYEQYF
TRBJ1-1 | TRBV6-5 | 16 | CASSYTGARMNTEAFF
TRBJ2-2 | TRBV3-1/TRBV3-2 | 18 | CASSQRLAGGPLGGELFF
TRBJ1-6 | TRBV7-2 | 14 | CASSDRIYNSPLHF
TRBJ1-4 | TRBV10-3 | 15 | CAISESGQVGEKLFF